The clone carrying this TCR beta chain was observed a single time. These data come from a study of T cell changes during pregnancy in multiple sclerosis. Germline lookup yields CDR1 LNHNV and CDR2 YYDKDF (reference sequence). CDR3 length equals 15 residues. J gave up 6 bases and V 4 bases, and 7 bases lay outside the gene matches. TCRdb's copy holds only in-frame clones and misses some; the assay was immunoSEQ multiplex PCR. The sample carries about 22,000 clones, more than 75% recorded once. The V and J genes are TRBV15 and TRBJ2-1, with TRBD1 matching 9 bases. This clonotype was obtained from a female donor in good health, enrolled as a control in a pregnancy study. The sequences come from CD4+ T cells from peripheral blood mononuclear cells, collected in the second trimester of pregnancy. The CDR3 bases are TGTGCCACCAGCAACCACAGGGGGCTCGGCAATGAGCAGTTCTTC. Translating it yields CATSNHRGLGNEQFF.